This is a list of T cell receptor beta chains from one sample in a study of beta chain features in type 1 diabetes. The method was immunoSEQ multiplex PCR; TCRdb's version includes in-frame clones alone and lacks a portion of them. Of approximately 160,000 clones listed, about 7.3% are singletons. The sequenced material came from central memory CD4+ T cells from blood. These receptors were collected from a man between 18 and 35 years old in good health. The CDR3 runs from the conserved cysteine through the conserved F or W. Each record gives: J gene, V gene, D gene, clone size, CDR3 DNA, CDR3 protein. D genes are given only for firm matches. Clone size is shown for a subset of rows, as once, few, many or a class of expanded clone.

>TRBJ2-7|TRBV27|NA|NA
TGTGCCAGCAGTGGTGGTCCGAGAGCTTCGTCCTACGAGCAGTACTTC
CASSGGPRASSYEQYF
>TRBJ2-3|TRBV2|TRBD2|few
TGTGCCAGCAGGTCTACTAGCGGGAACACAGATACGCAGTATTTT
CASRSTSGNTDTQYF
>TRBJ1-1|TRBV29-1|NA|many
TGCAGCGGAGGACCGGGGATGGAAGCTTTCTTT
CSGGPGMEAFF
>TRBJ2-5|TRBV7-2|TRBD1|few
TGTGCCAGCAGCGGAGGGACAGGGGGACGGGAGACCCAGTACTTC
CASSGGTGGRETQYF
>TRBJ1-1|TRBV28|NA|many
TGTGCCAGCACTAGAAGTGGGGGCGGCACTGAAGCTTTCTTT
CASTRSGGGTEAFF
>TRBJ2-1|TRBV4-1|TRBD2|few
TGCGCCAGCAGCCAAGCTAGCGGGGGGCGGGTTGAGCAGTTCTTC
CASSQASGGRVEQFF
>TRBJ1-2|TRBV30|TRBD1|few
TGTGCCTTACAGGGGGCTCGCTATGGCTACACCTTC
CALQGARYGYTF
>TRBJ1-2|TRBV7-2|TRBD1|NA
TGTGCCAGCAGCTCCTACACGACAGGGGATGGCTACACCTTC
CASSSYTTGDGYTF
>TRBJ2-3|TRBV25-1|TRBD1|NA
TGTGCCAGTCAGGGACAGCTTGCCACAGATACGCAGTATTTT
CASQGQLATDTQYF
>TRBJ2-7|TRBV6-6|TRBD1|NA
TGTGCCAGCCGTTATACAGGGGGCTACGAGCAGTACTTC
CASRYTGGYEQYF
>TRBJ2-5|TRBV29-1|NA|many
TGCAGCGCCGGGCGGGCAGTTCAAGAGACCCAGTACTTC
CSAGRAVQETQYF
>TRBJ2-3|TRBV7-2|NA|NA
TGTGCCAGCAGCTTAGTGGCTAGCGAGACAGATACGCAGTATTTT
CASSLVASETDTQYF
>TRBJ2-5|TRBV27|TRBD1|NA
TGTGCCAGCAGTTTACGGACAGGGCAAGAGACCCAGTACTTC
CASSLRTGQETQYF
>TRBJ2-5|TRBV25-1|TRBD2|NA
TGTGCCAGCGGAAGCTATTGGGGGGGAGGTTTGGAGACCCAGTACTTC
CASGSYWGGGLETQYF
>TRBJ2-5|TRBV28|TRBD1|NA
TGTGCCAGCAGGGGACAGGGGGCGGGGGAGACCCAGTACTTC
CASRGQGAGETQYF
>TRBJ1-1|TRBV19|TRBD1|NA
TGTGCCAGTAGTACCTGGACAGGGCAGCCAGCACGTGAAGCTTTCTTT
CASSTWTGQPAREAFF
>TRBJ2-5|TRBV5-4|NA|NA
TGTGCCAGCAGCTTGGATTCAGGGGGGCGTGTAGAGACCCAGTACTTC
CASSLDSGGRVETQYF
>TRBJ2-3|TRBV6-5|TRBD1|NA
TGTGCCAGCAGGGGACAGGGTGGTCATACGCAGTATTTT
CASRGQGGHTQYF
>TRBJ2-3|TRBV5-6|NA|few
TGTGCCAGCAGCTTGAGTAGCGTACTAAGCACAGATACGCAGTATTTT
CASSLSSVLSTDTQYF
>TRBJ1-5|TRBV14|NA|many
TGTGCCAGCAGCCAAGAATTCGAGTATCAGCCCCAGCATTTT
CASSQEFEYQPQHF
>TRBJ2-3|TRBV28|NA|few
TGTGCCAGCAGTTCCCGGGGGGCTGGCACAGATACGCAGTATTTT
CASSSRGAGTDTQYF
>TRBJ1-4|TRBV6-1|TRBD1|NA
TGTGCCAGCAGTGTGACGACAGGGTTCGCTAATGAAAAACTGTTTTTT
CASSVTTGFANEKLFF
>TRBJ2-7|TRBV6-6|TRBD2|few
TGTGCCAGCAGTTCCTGGAGCGGGGGTGACGAGCAGTACTTC
CASSSWSGGDEQYF
>TRBJ2-7|TRBV18|TRBD1|NA
TGTGCCAGCTCACCAGCACCAGGGGGCGAGTACGAGCAGTACTTC
CASSPAPGGEYEQYF
>TRBJ2-3|TRBV7-2|NA|NA
TGTGCCAGCAGCTTAAGACAGGCAAGCACAGATACGCAGTATTTT
CASSLRQASTDTQYF
>TRBJ2-7|TRBV7-9|TRBD1|few
TGTGCCAGCAGCGGGAGGACAGGGTCCCACGAGCAGTACTTC
CASSGRTGSHEQYF
>TRBJ1-1|TRBV7-8|NA|NA
TGTGCCAGCAGCTTAAGTATCGGCGGAATGAACACTGAAGCTTTCTTT
CASSLSIGGMNTEAFF
>TRBJ2-2|TRBV11-2|NA|few
TGTGCCAGCAGCTTTGTAGAGGACACCGGGGAGCTGTTTTTT
CASSFVEDTGELFF
>TRBJ2-2|TRBV6-5|TRBD1|NA
TGTGCCAGCAGTTTCCCCGGGACAGGGAACACCGGGGAGCTGTTTTTT
CASSFPGTGNTGELFF
>TRBJ1-2|TRBV5-1|NA|NA
TGTGCCAGCAGCTTGGGGCCATCTGGCTACACCTTC
CASSLGPSGYTF
>TRBJ2-1|TRBV5-1|NA|NA
TGCGCCAGCAGCTTGGCCTCCAGTGCTGGCTACAATGAGCAGTTCTTC
CASSLASSAGYNEQFF
>TRBJ1-2|TRBV28|NA|few
TGTGCCAGCAGCGCTACAGGGAACTATGGCTACACCTTC
CASSATGNYGYTF
>TRBJ1-1|TRBV9|NA|many
TGTGCCAGCAGCGTAGTGCGGGAGAACACTGAAGCTTTCTTT
CASSVVRENTEAFF
>TRBJ1-4|TRBV7-2|TRBD1|NA
TGTGCCAGCAGCCATAGGACAGGCCACGAAAAACTGTTTTTT
CASSHRTGHEKLFF
>TRBJ2-5|TRBV7-8|TRBD2|NA
TGTGCCAGCAGACCGCGGGGGGCGCAAGAGACCCAGTACTTC
CASRPRGAQETQYF
>TRBJ2-1|TRBV6-6|TRBD1|few
TGTGCCAGCAGTTACGGACAGGGGGCTTACAATGAGCAGTTCTTC
CASSYGQGAYNEQFF
>TRBJ1-2|TRBV7-2|NA|few
TGTGCCAGCAGCCCGGAGGCCGATCGGGGCTACACCTTC
CASSPEADRGYTF
>TRBJ2-1|TRBV28|TRBD2|NA
TGTGCCAGCAGTCTTAGCGGGGAGGGCAATGAGCAGTTCTTC
CASSLSGEGNEQFF
>TRBJ1-2|TRBV18|TRBD1|few
TGTGCCAGCTCACCACCCGAAGGACAGGGGGCAAACTATGGCTACACCTTC
CASSPPEGQGANYGYTF
>TRBJ2-5|TRBV20-1|NA|few
TGCAGTGCTAGAGTTGTATCTACCCAGTACTTC
CSARVVSTQYF
>TRBJ1-6|TRBV4-3|NA|NA
TGCGCCAGCAGCCAGAGAGGGGGATCGGGAAATTCACCCCTCCACTTT
CASSQRGGSGNSPLHF
>TRBJ1-2|TRBV7-2|NA|NA
TGTGCCAGCAGCCCTGCCGGACAGACATATGGCTACACCTTC
CASSPAGQTYGYTF
>TRBJ2-2|TRBV28|NA|few
TGTGCCAGCAGTTTCCAGGAGAACACCGGGGAGCTGTTTTTT
CASSFQENTGELFF
>TRBJ1-6|TRBV4-2|TRBD1|few
TGTGCCAGCAGCCAAGGGTCGGACAGGAGGAATTCACCCCTCCACTTT
CASSQGSDRRNSPLHF
>TRBJ2-2|TRBV7-3|NA|many
TGTGCCAGCAGCTCTGGGGCCCGAACCGGGGAGCTGTTTTTT
CASSSGARTGELFF